The 4 T cell receptor beta chains presented below share a single source sample, sequenced in a study of blood T cell repertoires in COVID-19 (TCRdb year 2020). Library method: the immunoSEQ multiplex PCR assay. What TCRdb holds here is the immuneACCESS table cut down to in-frame rearrangements. Part of the clones is not present; checked against another copy, under half of the missing clones reflect an unresolved V gene, and the others are unexplained. This sample lists roughly 100,000 clones; 70% to 90% were detected once. The ten largest account for 2% to 2.5% of the sample. What was sequenced was peripheral blood. These receptors all come from a man aged 50 or older with active COVID-19.

The chain has TRBV14 and TRBJ1-1; 7 bases are a match to TRBD1. The germline V gene encodes CDR1 SGHDN and CDR2 FVKESK. V gave up 4 bases and J gave up 11 bases; unmatched junction bases: 10. The CDR3 covers 13 residues. The CDR3 DNA reads TGTGCCAGCAGCCTCAACAGGGGCTGGGGTGCTTTCTTT. Its protein product is CASSLNRGWGAFF.

The J gene is TRBJ2-5, the V gene TRBV19; D is perhaps TRBD1 (6 bases). Germline CDR1 is LNHDA and CDR2 is SQIVND (reference sequence). The CDR3 covers 15 residues. Trimming left V 5 bases short and J 5 bases short, with 18 bases between. The CDR3 DNA follows: TGTGCCAGTAGTCCCCTGACAGGAACGTCCGAGACCCAGTACTTC. Protein product: CASSPLTGTSETQYF.

In its sample, this clone was seen once. V usage is TRBV6-6 and J usage is TRBJ1-3; D is ambiguous. CDR1 is MNHNY and CDR2 is SVGAGI in the germline V gene (reference sequence). V was cut by 5 bases and J by 0 bases, with 17 bases left in between. The CDR3 is made up of 17 amino acids. Here the CDR3 reads CASSRTRGYYSGNTIYF. CDR3 DNA sequence: TGTGCCAGCAGTCGCACACGGGGTTACTACTCTGGAAACACCATATATTTT.

The chain joins TRBV5-1 to TRBJ2-7; 9 bases map to TRBD1. Germline loops: CDR1 SGHRS, CDR2 YFSETQ. This CDR3 is 14 amino acids long. Trimming cost V 4 bases and J 6 bases; bases outside gene matches: 8. The CDR3 is CASSRQGDLGEQYF. CDR3 nucleotide sequence: TGCGCCAGCAGCCGACAGGGGGATCTAGGCGAGCAGTACTTC.